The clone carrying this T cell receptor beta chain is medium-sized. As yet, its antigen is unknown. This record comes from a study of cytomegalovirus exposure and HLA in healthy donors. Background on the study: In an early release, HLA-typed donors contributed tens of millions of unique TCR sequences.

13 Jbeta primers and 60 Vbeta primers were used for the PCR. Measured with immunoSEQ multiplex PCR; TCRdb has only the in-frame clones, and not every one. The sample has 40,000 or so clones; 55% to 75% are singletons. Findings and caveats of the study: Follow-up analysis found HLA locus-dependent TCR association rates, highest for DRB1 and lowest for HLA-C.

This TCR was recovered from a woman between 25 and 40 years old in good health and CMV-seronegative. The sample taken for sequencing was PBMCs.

CDR3 in DNA: TGTGCCGGAAAACCAACAGGGGAAAAACTGTTTTTT. This translates into CAGKPTGEKLFF. This sequence joins TRBV30 and TRBJ1-4; D possibly corresponds to TRBD1 (6 bases). Germline CDR1 is GTSNPN and CDR2 is SVGIG (reference sequence). The CDR3 totals 12 residues. Deletions cut 8 bases from V and 8 bases from J, with 15 bases between.